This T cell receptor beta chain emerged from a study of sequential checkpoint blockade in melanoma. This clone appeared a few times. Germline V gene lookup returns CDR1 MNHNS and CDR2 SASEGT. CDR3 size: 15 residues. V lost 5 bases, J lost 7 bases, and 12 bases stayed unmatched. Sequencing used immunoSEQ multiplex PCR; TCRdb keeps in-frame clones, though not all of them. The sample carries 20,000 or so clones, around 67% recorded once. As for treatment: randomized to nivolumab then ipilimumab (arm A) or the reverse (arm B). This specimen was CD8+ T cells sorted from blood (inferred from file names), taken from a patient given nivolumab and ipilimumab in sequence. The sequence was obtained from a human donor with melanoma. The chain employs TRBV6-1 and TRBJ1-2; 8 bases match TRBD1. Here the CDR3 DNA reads TGTGCCAGCAGTACCCGGACAGGGAAAGTTGGTGGCTACACCTTC. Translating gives CASSTRTGKVGGYTF.